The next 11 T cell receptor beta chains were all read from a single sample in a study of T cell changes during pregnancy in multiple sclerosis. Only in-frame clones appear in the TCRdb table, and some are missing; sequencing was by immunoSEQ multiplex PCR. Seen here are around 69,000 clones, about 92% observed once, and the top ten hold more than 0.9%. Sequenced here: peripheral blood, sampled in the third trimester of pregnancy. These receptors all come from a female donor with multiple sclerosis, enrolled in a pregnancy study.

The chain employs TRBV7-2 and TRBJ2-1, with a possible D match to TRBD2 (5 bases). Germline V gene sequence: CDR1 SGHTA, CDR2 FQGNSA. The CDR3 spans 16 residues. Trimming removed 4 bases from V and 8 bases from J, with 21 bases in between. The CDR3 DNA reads TGTGCCAGCAGCTCGGCCCCGGACTGGGTTTCGTATGAGCAGTTCTTC. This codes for CASSSAPDWVSYEQFF.

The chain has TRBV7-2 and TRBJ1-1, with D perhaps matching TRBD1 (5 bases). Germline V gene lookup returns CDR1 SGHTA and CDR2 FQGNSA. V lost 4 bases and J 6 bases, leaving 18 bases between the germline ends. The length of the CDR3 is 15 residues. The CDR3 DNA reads TGTGCCAGCAGCTCGAAGGGGCCCAGTTATTCTGAAGCTTTCTTT. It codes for CASSSKGPSYSEAFF. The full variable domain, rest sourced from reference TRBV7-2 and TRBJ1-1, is GAGVSQSPSNKVTEKGKDVELRCDPISGHTALYWYRQSLGQGLEFLIYFQGNSAPDKSGLPSDRFSAERTGGSVSTLTIQRTQQEDSAVYLCASSSKGPSYSEAFFGQGTRLTVV.

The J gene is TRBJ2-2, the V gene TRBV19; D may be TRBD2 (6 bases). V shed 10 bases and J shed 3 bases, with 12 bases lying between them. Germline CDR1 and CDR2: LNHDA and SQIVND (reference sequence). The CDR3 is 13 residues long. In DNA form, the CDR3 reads TGTGCCATTCGCGGGACTTACACCGGGGAGCTGTTTTTT. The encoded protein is CAIRGTYTGELFF.

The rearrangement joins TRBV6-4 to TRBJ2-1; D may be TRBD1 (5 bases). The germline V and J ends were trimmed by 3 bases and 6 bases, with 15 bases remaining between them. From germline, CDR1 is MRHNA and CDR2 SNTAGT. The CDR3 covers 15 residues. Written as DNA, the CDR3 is TGTGCCAGCAGTGAAGGCGACAGAAGGGTCAATGAGCAGTTCTTC. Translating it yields CASSEGDRRVNEQFF.

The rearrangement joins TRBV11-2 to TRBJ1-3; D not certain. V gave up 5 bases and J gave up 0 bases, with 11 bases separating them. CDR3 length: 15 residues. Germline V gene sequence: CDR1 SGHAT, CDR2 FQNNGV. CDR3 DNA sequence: TGTGCCAGCAGCCCAGACACAACCTCTGGAAACACCATATATTTT. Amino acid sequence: CASSPDTTSGNTIYF. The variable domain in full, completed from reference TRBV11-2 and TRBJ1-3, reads EAGVAQSPRYKIIEKRQSVAFWCNPISGHATLYWYQQILGQGPKLLIQFQNNGVVDDSQLPKDRFSAERLKGVDSTLKIQPAKLEDSAVYLCASSPDTTSGNTIYFGEGSWLTVV.

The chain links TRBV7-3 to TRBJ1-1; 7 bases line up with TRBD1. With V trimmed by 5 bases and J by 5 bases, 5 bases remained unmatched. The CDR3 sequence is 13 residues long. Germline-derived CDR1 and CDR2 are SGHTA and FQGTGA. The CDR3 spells CASSLGQQTEAFF. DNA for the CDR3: TGTGCCAGCAGCCTGGGACAGCAGACTGAAGCTTTCTTT.

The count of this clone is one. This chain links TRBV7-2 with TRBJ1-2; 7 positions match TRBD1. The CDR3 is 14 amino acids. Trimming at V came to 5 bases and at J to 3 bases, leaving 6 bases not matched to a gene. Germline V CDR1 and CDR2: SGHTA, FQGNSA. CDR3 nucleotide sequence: TGTGCCAGCAGCGGCCCGGGACAGTACTATGGCTACACCTTC. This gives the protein CASSGPGQYYGYTF.

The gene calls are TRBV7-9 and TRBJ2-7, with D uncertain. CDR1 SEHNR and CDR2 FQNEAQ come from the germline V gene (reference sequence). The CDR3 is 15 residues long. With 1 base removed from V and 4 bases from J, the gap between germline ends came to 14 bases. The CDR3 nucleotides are TGTGCCAGCAGCTTAGTCCCCACTCAGGATTACGAGCAGTACTTC. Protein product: CASSLVPTQDYEQYF.

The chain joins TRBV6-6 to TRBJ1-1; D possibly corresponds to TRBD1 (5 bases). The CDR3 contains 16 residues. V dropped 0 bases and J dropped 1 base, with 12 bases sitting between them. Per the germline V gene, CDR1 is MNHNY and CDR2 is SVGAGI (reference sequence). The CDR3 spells CASSYSRGGANTEAFF. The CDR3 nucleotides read TGTGCCAGCAGTTACTCTAGGGGAGGGGCGAACACTGAAGCTTTCTTT.

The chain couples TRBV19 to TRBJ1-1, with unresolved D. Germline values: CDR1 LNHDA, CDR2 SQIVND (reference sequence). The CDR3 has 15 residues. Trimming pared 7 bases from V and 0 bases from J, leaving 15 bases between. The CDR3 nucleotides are TGTGCCAGTAAAGCAACAGTCCTTATGAACACTGAAGCTTTCTTT. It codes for CASKATVLMNTEAFF.

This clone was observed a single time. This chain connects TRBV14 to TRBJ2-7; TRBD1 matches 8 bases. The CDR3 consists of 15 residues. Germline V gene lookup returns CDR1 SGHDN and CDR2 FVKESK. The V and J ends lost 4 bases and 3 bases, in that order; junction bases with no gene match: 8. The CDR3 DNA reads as TGTGCCAGCAGCCTTGACAGGGGAGTTGTCTACGAGCAGTACTTC. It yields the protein CASSLDRGVVYEQYF. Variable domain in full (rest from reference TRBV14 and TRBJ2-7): EAGVTQFPSHSVIEKGQTVTLRCDPISGHDNLYWYRRVMGKEIKFLLHFVKESKQDESGMPNNRFLAERTGGTYSTLKVQPAELEDSGVYFCASSLDRGVVYEQYFGPGTRLTVT.